The rows below give T cell receptor beta chains drawn from one sample of a study of blood T cell repertoires in COVID-19. Sequenced by immunoSEQ multiplex PCR; TCRdb stores in-frame clones only, minus some. The data show some 50,000 clones, 80% to 85% seen once. The sequencing input was peripheral blood. Receptor source: a man between 65 and 80 years old with acute or convalescent COVID-19. Both conserved end residues are part of each CDR3. The order of the fields is V gene, CDR3 length, D gene, J gene, clone size, CDR3 protein, CDR3 DNA. A D gene is named only where the DNA matches it firmly. Size values are once, few and many counts, or a class for expanded clones, and some rows have none.

v_call: TRBV6-2/TRBV6-3; cdr3_length: 18; d_call: -; j_call: TRBJ1-6; clone_size: -; cdr3_aa: CASSQRGQLSSYNSPLHF; cdr3_nt: TGTGCCAGCAGTCAACGAGGACAGCTAAGCTCCTATAATTCACCCCTCCACTTT
v_call: TRBV5-4; cdr3_length: 15; d_call: -; j_call: TRBJ1-5; clone_size: once; cdr3_aa: CASSLGPTVNQPQHF; cdr3_nt: TGTGCCAGCAGCTTGGGACCGACAGTAAATCAGCCCCAGCATTTT
v_call: TRBV7-8; cdr3_length: 15; d_call: -; j_call: TRBJ1-2; clone_size: -; cdr3_aa: CASSPEYSVNYGYTF; cdr3_nt: TGTGCCAGCAGCCCGGAATACAGTGTGAACTATGGCTACACCTTC
v_call: TRBV5-1; cdr3_length: 14; d_call: -; j_call: TRBJ2-5; clone_size: -; cdr3_aa: CASSPSQDQETQYF; cdr3_nt: TGCGCCAGCAGTCCCAGCCAGGACCAAGAGACCCAGTACTTC
v_call: TRBV19; cdr3_length: 16; d_call: -; j_call: TRBJ1-1; clone_size: few; cdr3_aa: CASSIFQLRGYTEAFF; cdr3_nt: TGTGCCAGTAGTATTTTCCAGCTCCGGGGGTACACTGAAGCTTTCTTT
v_call: TRBV7-2; cdr3_length: 16; d_call: -; j_call: TRBJ1-5; clone_size: -; cdr3_aa: CASSPFPGGVGQPQHF; cdr3_nt: TGTGCCAGCAGCCCATTCCCGGGGGGAGTAGGGCAGCCCCAGCATTTT
v_call: TRBV27; cdr3_length: 17; d_call: TRBD1; j_call: TRBJ1-3; clone_size: few; cdr3_aa: CASSPSSGQATGNTIYF; cdr3_nt: TGTGCCAGCAGTCCATCATCCGGACAGGCCACTGGAAACACCATATATTTT
v_call: TRBV30; cdr3_length: 14; d_call: -; j_call: TRBJ1-4; clone_size: -; cdr3_aa: CAWWSGSTNEKLFF; cdr3_nt: TGTGCCTGGTGGTCTGGCTCAACTAATGAAAAACTGTTTTTT
v_call: TRBV6-5; cdr3_length: 14; d_call: -; j_call: TRBJ1-1; clone_size: -; cdr3_aa: CASRAQGSMTEAFF; cdr3_nt: TGTGCCAGCAGAGCACAGGGATCTATGACTGAAGCTTTCTTT
v_call: TRBV28; cdr3_length: 13; d_call: -; j_call: TRBJ1-1; clone_size: -; cdr3_aa: CASRPHSPTEAFF; cdr3_nt: TGTGCCAGCAGGCCGCACAGCCCCACTGAAGCTTTCTTT
v_call: TRBV5-1; cdr3_length: 14; d_call: -; j_call: TRBJ2-5; clone_size: -; cdr3_aa: CASSLSQDQETQYF; cdr3_nt: TGCGCCAGCAGCTTGAGTCAGGACCAAGAGACCCAGTACTTC
v_call: TRBV10-3; cdr3_length: 16; d_call: TRBD2; j_call: TRBJ2-2; clone_size: -; cdr3_aa: CATLPLAGGQGGELFF; cdr3_nt: TGTGCCACCCTACCTCTAGCGGGGGGGCAGGGCGGGGAGCTGTTTTTT
v_call: TRBV10-3; cdr3_length: 13; d_call: -; j_call: TRBJ2-6; clone_size: -; cdr3_aa: CAITGSGANVLTF; cdr3_nt: TGTGCCATCACGGGTTCTGGGGCCAACGTCCTGACTTTC
v_call: TRBV9; cdr3_length: 15; d_call: TRBD2; j_call: TRBJ2-2; clone_size: -; cdr3_aa: CASSVQREGTGELFF; cdr3_nt: TGTGCCAGCAGCGTACAGCGGGAGGGGACCGGGGAGCTGTTTTTT
v_call: TRBV9; cdr3_length: 15; d_call: TRBD2; j_call: TRBJ2-1; clone_size: -; cdr3_aa: CASSDGTSGSYEQFF; cdr3_nt: TGTGCCAGCAGCGACGGGACTAGCGGGAGCTATGAGCAGTTCTTC
v_call: TRBV14; cdr3_length: 13; d_call: -; j_call: TRBJ1-2; clone_size: -; cdr3_aa: CASSFTTGNGYTF; cdr3_nt: TGTGCCAGCAGCTTCACGACAGGAAATGGCTACACCTTC
v_call: TRBV7-2; cdr3_length: 15; d_call: -; j_call: TRBJ2-6; clone_size: -; cdr3_aa: CASSARVFGANVLTF; cdr3_nt: TGTGCCAGCAGCGCCAGGGTTTTTGGGGCCAACGTCCTGACTTTC
v_call: TRBV24-1; cdr3_length: 17; d_call: -; j_call: TRBJ2-1; clone_size: -; cdr3_aa: CATSRYTPVLSYNEQFF; cdr3_nt: TGTGCCACCAGTCGATACACCCCAGTTCTCTCCTACAATGAGCAGTTCTTC
v_call: TRBV18; cdr3_length: 14; d_call: -; j_call: TRBJ2-4; clone_size: once; cdr3_aa: CASSPSVTPNIQYF; cdr3_nt: TGTGCCAGCTCACCATCAGTAACCCCAAACATTCAGTACTTC
v_call: TRBV3-1/TRBV3-2; cdr3_length: 13; d_call: TRBD2; j_call: TRBJ2-5; clone_size: -; cdr3_aa: CAGGGSVGETQYF; cdr3_nt: TGTGCCGGAGGCGGGAGCGTTGGAGAGACCCAGTACTTC
v_call: TRBV6-1; cdr3_length: 18; d_call: TRBD1; j_call: TRBJ1-2; clone_size: once; cdr3_aa: CASSEALQGVQGHGGYTF; cdr3_nt: TGTGCCAGCAGTGAAGCGCTTCAGGGGGTGCAGGGCCACGGTGGCTACACCTTC
v_call: TRBV7-2; cdr3_length: 15; d_call: -; j_call: TRBJ1-3; clone_size: few; cdr3_aa: CASSLNAGVGNTIYF; cdr3_nt: TGTGCCAGCAGCTTAAATGCGGGGGTTGGAAACACCATATATTTT
v_call: TRBV20-1; cdr3_length: 16; d_call: TRBD1; j_call: TRBJ2-1; clone_size: -; cdr3_aa: CSASGQGRSSYNEQFF; cdr3_nt: TGCAGTGCTAGTGGACAGGGAAGGAGCTCCTACAATGAGCAGTTCTTC
v_call: TRBV6-5; cdr3_length: 13; d_call: TRBD1; j_call: TRBJ1-1; clone_size: -; cdr3_aa: CASRGQGYTEAFF; cdr3_nt: TGTGCCAGCAGAGGACAGGGGTACACTGAAGCTTTCTTT
v_call: TRBV19; cdr3_length: 14; d_call: -; j_call: TRBJ1-3; clone_size: -; cdr3_aa: CASSPTGGGNTIYF; cdr3_nt: TGTGCCAGTAGTCCTACTGGTGGTGGAAACACCATATATTTT
v_call: TRBV27; cdr3_length: 15; d_call: TRBD1; j_call: TRBJ2-5; clone_size: -; cdr3_aa: CASSPRQGSWETQYF; cdr3_nt: TGTGCCAGCAGCCCCCGACAGGGGAGTTGGGAGACCCAGTACTTC
v_call: TRBV24-1; cdr3_length: 14; d_call: TRBD2; j_call: TRBJ2-5; clone_size: -; cdr3_aa: CATSERGVQETQYF; cdr3_nt: TGTGCCACCTCCGAGCGGGGGGTCCAAGAGACCCAGTACTTC
v_call: TRBV27; cdr3_length: 14; d_call: -; j_call: TRBJ1-5; clone_size: -; cdr3_aa: CASSLSQGLQPQHF; cdr3_nt: TGTGCCAGCAGTTTATCGCAGGGTCTACAGCCCCAGCATTTT
v_call: TRBV7-3; cdr3_length: 13; d_call: -; j_call: TRBJ2-1; clone_size: -; cdr3_aa: CASSLARANEQFF; cdr3_nt: TGTGCCAGCAGCTTAGCCAGGGCTAATGAGCAGTTCTTC
v_call: TRBV2; cdr3_length: 13; d_call: TRBD1; j_call: TRBJ1-2; clone_size: -; cdr3_aa: CASRSDRAYGYTF; cdr3_nt: TGTGCCAGCAGATCGGACAGGGCCTATGGCTACACCTTC
v_call: TRBV24-1; cdr3_length: 12; d_call: TRBD1; j_call: TRBJ2-7; clone_size: -; cdr3_aa: CATSETGDEQYF; cdr3_nt: TGTGCCACCAGTGAAACAGGGGACGAGCAGTACTTC
v_call: TRBV19; cdr3_length: 14; d_call: TRBD1; j_call: TRBJ2-7; clone_size: -; cdr3_aa: CASKGTGTSYEQYF; cdr3_nt: TGTGCCAGTAAGGGGACAGGGACCTCCTACGAGCAGTACTTC
v_call: TRBV7-9; cdr3_length: 13; d_call: -; j_call: TRBJ1-4; clone_size: -; cdr3_aa: CASSLEGGEKLFF; cdr3_nt: TGTGCCAGCAGCCTGGAGGGCGGTGAAAAACTGTTTTTT
v_call: TRBV4-3; cdr3_length: 14; d_call: -; j_call: TRBJ1-2; clone_size: -; cdr3_aa: CASSQEMHTKGYTF; cdr3_nt: TGCGCCAGCAGCCAAGAAATGCATACTAAGGGCTACACCTTC
v_call: TRBV7-3; cdr3_length: 15; d_call: TRBD2; j_call: TRBJ2-1; clone_size: once; cdr3_aa: CASSPGTSGYNEQFF; cdr3_nt: TGTGCCAGCAGCCCCGGGACTAGCGGCTACAATGAGCAGTTCTTC
v_call: TRBV6-5; cdr3_length: 15; d_call: TRBD1; j_call: TRBJ2-1; clone_size: once; cdr3_aa: CASKLGTGTYNEQFF; cdr3_nt: TGTGCCAGTAAACTCGGGACAGGAACGTACAATGAGCAGTTCTTC
v_call: TRBV10-3; cdr3_length: 16; d_call: TRBD1; j_call: TRBJ1-1; clone_size: -; cdr3_aa: CAISQQGQGLNTEAFF; cdr3_nt: TGTGCCATCAGCCAACAGGGACAGGGATTGAACACTGAAGCTTTCTTT
v_call: TRBV7-2; cdr3_length: 18; d_call: TRBD1; j_call: TRBJ1-3; clone_size: few; cdr3_aa: CASSLRGGQEISGNTIYF; cdr3_nt: TGTGCCAGCAGCTTAAGGGGGGGACAGGAAATCTCTGGAAACACCATATATTTT